This record covers a single TCR beta chain. Germline V CDR1 and CDR2: SGHVS, FQNEAQ. The CDR3 extends over 16 amino acids. Trimming removed 4 bases from V and 3 bases from J; junction bases left unmatched: 11. This specimen belongs to a study of technical replicates of blood from a handful of donors. Sequencing was performed with immunoSEQ multiplex PCR; in TCRdb, only in-frame clones are kept and a portion is missing. The table includes 70,000 to 85,000 clones, around 97% detected once. Sequenced input: T cells isolated from PBMCs. The chain uses TRBV7-8 and TRBJ1-2; the match to TRBD1 covers 7 bases. The origin of this receptor is a human donor in good health. CDR3 DNA: TGTGCCAGCAGCTCTATGCAGACAGGGTTGGACTATGGCTACACCTTC. Amino acids: CASSSMQTGLDYGYTF. The entire variable domain, with the rest obtained from reference TRBV7-8 and TRBJ1-2, is as follows: GAGVSQSPRYKVAKRGQDVALRCDPISGHVSLFWYQQALGQGPEFLTYFQNEAQLDKSGLPSDRFFAERPEGSVSTLKIQRTQQEDSAVYLCASSSMQTGLDYGYTFGSGTRLTVV.